The sequence of this TCR beta chain was determined in a study of T cells after posttransplantation cyclophosphamide. Study-level findings and limits: Recipient CMV seropositivity and CMV reactivation strongly tracked TRB clonality.

Germline V lookup: CDR1 MNHEY, CDR2 SMNVEV (reference sequence). V lost 4 bases and J lost 3; bases outside the gene matches: 7. The CDR3 has 15 residues. Measured with immunoSEQ multiplex PCR; TCRdb has only the in-frame clones, and not every one. The sample is made up of 40,000 to 45,000 clones, none counted only once. This clone was detected a few times. Antigen unknown. This chain uses TRBV27 with TRBJ1-2, with 8 bases matching TRBD1. The sequencing sample was made of PBMCs. This sequence originates from a middle-aged man in good health, CMV-negative, and a related stem cell transplant donor. The CDR3 DNA sequence: TGTGCCAGCAGTTCCGGGACAGGCCGATACTATGGCTACACCTTC. This codes for CASSSGTGRYYGYTF.